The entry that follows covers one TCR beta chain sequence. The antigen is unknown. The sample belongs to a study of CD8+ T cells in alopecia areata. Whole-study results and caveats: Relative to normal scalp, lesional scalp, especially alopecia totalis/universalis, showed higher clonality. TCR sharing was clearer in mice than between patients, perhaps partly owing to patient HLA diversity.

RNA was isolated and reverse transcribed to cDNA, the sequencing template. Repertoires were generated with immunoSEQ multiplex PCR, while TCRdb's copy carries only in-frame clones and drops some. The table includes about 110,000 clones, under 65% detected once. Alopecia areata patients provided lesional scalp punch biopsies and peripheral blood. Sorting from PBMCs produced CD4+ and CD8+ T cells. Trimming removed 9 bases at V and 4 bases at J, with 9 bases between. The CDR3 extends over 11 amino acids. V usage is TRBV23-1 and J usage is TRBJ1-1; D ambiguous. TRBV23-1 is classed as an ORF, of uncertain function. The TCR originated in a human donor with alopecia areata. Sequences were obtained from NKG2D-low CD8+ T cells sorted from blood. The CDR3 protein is CARGGCTEAFF. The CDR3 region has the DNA TGCGCCAGAGGAGGCTGCACTGAAGCTTTCTTT.